The 23 T cell receptor beta chains given below trace back to one sample, sequenced in a study of technical replicates of blood from a handful of donors (dated by TCRdb to between 2016 and 2019). Library creation used the immunoSEQ multiplex PCR assay. TCRdb mirrors the immuneACCESS table, restricted to in-frame sequences. Some clones are absent from its copies; in checked studies, under half trace to an unresolved V gene, and the reason for the others is unknown. The sample table records around 50,000 clones; roughly nine tenths of these occur just once. The leading ten clones occupy around 3.6% of the sample. The sample was PBMCs. The receptors were gathered from a human donor in good health. Some clones in this sample may be carry-over from other donors' samples.

The V call is TRBV5-1, the J call TRBJ2-1, with TRBD2 as a possible D gene (5 bases). With 3 bases removed from V and 8 bases from J, the gap between germline ends came to 15 bases. This CDR3 contains 14 residues. The germline gives CDR1 SGHRS, CDR2 YFSETQ. This chain's CDR3 is CASSSLGEFHEQFF. The DNA for the CDR3 is TGCGCCAGCAGCTCCCTGGGAGAGTTCCATGAGCAGTTCTTC. The full variable domain, rest sourced from reference TRBV5-1 and TRBJ2-1, is KAGVTQTPRYLIKTRGQQVTLSCSPISGHRSVSWYQQTPGQGLQFLFEYFSETQRNKGNFPGRFSGRQFSNSRSEMNVSTLELGDSALYLCASSSLGEFHEQFFGPGTRLTVL.

V is TRBV7-3 and J is TRBJ2-2; TRBD1 agrees at 9 bases. The J segment lost 2 bases and the V segment lost 5 bases, leaving 3 bases of the junction unmatched. The germline gives CDR1 SGHTA, CDR2 FQGTGA. The CDR3 length is 15 residues. CDR3 loop: CASSRTGGNTGELFF. The CDR3 region has the DNA TGTGCCAGCAGCAGAACAGGGGGCAACACCGGGGAGCTGTTTTTT.

The gene calls are TRBV4-3 and TRBJ2-5; no clear D. Germline V gives CDR1 LGHNA, CDR2 YSLEER. V lost 0 bases and J 1 base, leaving 9 bases between the germline ends. This CDR3 comprises 15 residues. As DNA, the CDR3 is TGCGCCAGCAGCCAAGATCATGTAGCCCAAGAGACCCAGTACTTC. Residues: CASSQDHVAQETQYF.

The chain combines TRBV4-3 with TRBJ2-7, with D possibly matching TRBD1 (6 bases). In germline, CDR1 is LGHNA, CDR2 YSLEER. The CDR3 covers 15 residues. V lost 4 bases and J 1 base, leaving 14 bases between the germline ends. The CDR3 DNA is TGCGCCAGCAGCCCACGGGCAGGGGAATCCTACGAGCAGTACTTC. Its translation: CASSPRAGESYEQYF.

The CDR3 coding sequence is TGTGCCAGCAGCCCCCGGCTTAGCGGGAGTTCCGAGCAGTACTTC. It encodes CASSPRLSGSSEQYF. V is TRBV7-2 and J is TRBJ2-7, with 9 bases lining up with TRBD2. The CDR3 has 15 residues. The ends lost 5 bases at V and 6 bases at J; junction bases unmatched: 11. Germline V gene lookup returns CDR1 SGHTA and CDR2 FQGNSA. Full variable domain (missing parts from reference TRBV7-2 and TRBJ2-7): GAGVSQSPSNKVTEKGKDVELRCDPISGHTALYWYRQSLGQGLEFLIYFQGNSAPDKSGLPSDRFSAERTGGSVSTLTIQRTQQEDSAVYLCASSPRLSGSSEQYFGPGTRLTVT.

The genes are TRBV14 and TRBJ2-1, with TRBD2 identical over 11 bases. The germline gives CDR1 SGHDN, CDR2 FVKESK. The length of the CDR3 is 16 residues. The J segment lost 3 bases and the V segment lost 0 bases, leaving 1 base of the junction unmatched. The CDR3 loop is CASSQEGTSGYNEQFF. CDR3 DNA sequence: TGTGCCAGCAGCCAAGAAGGGACTAGCGGCTACAATGAGCAGTTCTTC. The full variable domain, completed using reference TRBV14 and TRBJ2-1, is EAGVTQFPSHSVIEKGQTVTLRCDPISGHDNLYWYRRVMGKEIKFLLHFVKESKQDESGMPNNRFLAERTGGTYSTLKVQPAELEDSGVYFCASSQEGTSGYNEQFFGPGTRLTVL.

This chain joins TRBV5-1 and TRBJ2-2; TRBD2 matches at 14 bases. The CDR3 spans 17 residues. Germline V gene sequence: CDR1 SGHRS, CDR2 YFSETQ. With V trimmed by 4 bases and J by 2 bases, 4 bases remained unmatched. The CDR3 region has the DNA TGCGCCAGCAGCCCAGGACTAGCGGGAGGAAACACCGGGGAGCTGTTTTTT. The encoded protein is CASSPGLAGGNTGELFF.

The chain links TRBV30 to TRBJ1-2; TRBD1 is a possible D gene (6 bases). With 4 bases removed from V and 2 bases from J, the gap between germline ends came to 14 bases. The CDR3 consists of 14 residues. CDR1 and CDR2 (germline): GTSNPN, SVGIG (reference sequence). Here the CDR3 reads CAWTLGASNYGYTF. The CDR3 nucleotides read TGTGCCTGGACTTTGGGGGCATCAAACTATGGCTACACCTTC.

This clone was detected a few times. The gene calls are TRBV2 and TRBJ2-1; 12 bases match TRBD2. Trimming removed 9 bases from V and 4 bases from J; junction bases left unmatched: 7. There are 15 residues in the CDR3. Germline V lookup: CDR1 SNHLY, CDR2 FYNNEI. The CDR3 region has the DNA TGTGCCAGTAAGGGGGGGACTAGCGGGTACAATGAGCAGTTCTTC. This encodes CASKGGTSGYNEQFF.

The CDR3 bases are TGTGCCAGCAGTGACTCGGATAGGGGAAGTTTATACATTCAGTACTTC. Translated, it gives CASSDSDRGSLYIQYF. V is TRBV6-4 and J is TRBJ2-4, with D tentatively TRBD1 (5 bases). Germline CDR1 reads MRHNA; CDR2 reads SNTAGT. The CDR3 totals 16 residues. The V end lost 0 bases, the J end lost 8 bases, and 17 bases lay between the germline ends.

The rearrangement joins TRBV18 to TRBJ1-5; TRBD1 might be the D (5 bases). The CDR3 extends over 16 amino acids. V lost 3 bases, J lost 0 bases, and 12 bases lay in between. The germline CDR1 and CDR2 sequences are KGHSH and LQKENI. CDR3 sequence (DNA): TGTGCCAGCTCACCTGGGACTGTCGATAGCAATCAGCCCCAGCATTTT. Translation gives CASSPGTVDSNQPQHF.

V usage is TRBV5-4 and J usage is TRBJ2-5; D is unclear. Germline-derived CDR1 and CDR2 are SGHNT and YYREEE (reference sequence). The V gene lost 4 bases and the J gene lost 5 bases, with 12 bases spanning the gap. This CDR3 has 13 amino acids. The CDR3 DNA follows: TGTGCCAGCAGCCTTGACCCCGGGGAGACCCAGTACTTC. The encoded protein is CASSLDPGETQYF.

The rearrangement joins TRBV4-1 to TRBJ2-5, with 7 bases fitting TRBD1. Per germline, CDR1 MGHRA and CDR2 YSYEKL. This CDR3 has 16 residues. The trim removed 2 bases at V and 4 bases at J, leaving 10 bases unmatched. This CDR3 is CASSQRYDRARETQYF. For the CDR3, the DNA is TGCGCCAGCAGCCAACGTTACGACAGGGCAAGAGAGACCCAGTACTTC.

This chain uses TRBV18 with TRBJ1-1, with 7 bases identical to TRBD1. There are 16 residues in the CDR3. The trim removed 1 base at V and 5 bases at J, leaving 10 bases unmatched. CDR1 and CDR2 (germline): KGHSH, LQKENI. The CDR3 spells CASSPRARGPETEAFF. In DNA form, the CDR3 reads TGTGCCAGCTCACCACGAGCTAGGGGGCCGGAGACTGAAGCTTTCTTT.

The chain links TRBV7-2 to TRBJ1-2; TRBD1 matches 7 bases. V gave up 0 bases and J gave up 4 bases; unmatched junction bases: 5. The CDR3 is 15 residues long. Germline CDR1 is SGHTA and CDR2 is FQGNSA. CDR3 amino acids: CASSLAEGAGYGYTF. CDR3 coding DNA: TGTGCCAGCAGCTTAGCGGAGGGGGCGGGCTATGGCTACACCTTC.

V and J are TRBV29-1 and TRBJ1-2, with TRBD1 as a possible D gene (5 bases). The V and J ends lost 7 bases and 0 bases respectively, with 15 bases between them. CDR1 and CDR2 (germline): SQVTM, ANQGSEA. The CDR3 consists of 14 residues. The CDR3 bases are TGCAGCGCCCCCGGCGGACACGCTAACTATGGCTACACCTTC. Its translation is CSAPGGHANYGYTF.

Written as DNA, the CDR3 is TGTGCCAGCAGTTCCTCGGCAACAGATTACTATGGCTACACCTTC. It yields the protein CASSSSATDYYGYTF. This chain uses TRBV27 with TRBJ1-2; no clear D. Trimming removed 4 bases from V and 3 bases from J, with 15 bases in between. Germline CDR1 MNHEY, CDR2 SMNVEV (reference sequence). The CDR3 length is 15 residues.

The gene calls are TRBV5-6 and TRBJ1-2; tentatively, D is TRBD1 (5 bases). V gave up 5 bases and J gave up 4 bases, with 15 bases separating them. Germline CDR1 and CDR2: SGHDT and YYEEEE. There are 14 residues in the CDR3. In nucleotides, the CDR3 is TGTGCCAGCAGACCTGACAGTTCCAGCTATGGCTACACCTTC. This translates into CASRPDSSSYGYTF. Combining the CDR3 with reference TRBV5-6 and TRBJ1-2 gives the whole variable domain DAGVTQSPTHLIKTRGQQVTLRCSPKSGHDTVSWYQQALGQGPQFIFQYYEEEERQRGNFPDRFSGHQFPNYSSELNVNALLLGDSALYLCASRPDSSSYGYTFGSGTRLTVV.

Only one count was recorded for this clone. In the same sample, other DNA sequences code for this CDR3. The chain uses TRBV28 and TRBJ1-1; D remains ambiguous. The CDR3 contains 12 residues. Deletions cut 7 bases from V and 3 bases from J, with 9 bases between. CDR1 and CDR2 (germline): MDHEN, SYDVKM. The CDR3 reads CASISRDTEAFF. The CDR3 nucleotides are TGTGCCAGCATTAGCAGAGACACTGAAGCTTTCTTT.

The CDR3 nucleotides are TGTGCCAGCAGCCCTCTAGCGGAGGTTGGAGAGACCCAGTACTTC. Translation: CASSPLAEVGETQYF. The chain recombines TRBV6-5 with TRBJ2-5; 7 bases line up with TRBD2. J gave up 4 bases and V 6 bases, and 11 bases lay outside the gene matches. CDR1 is MNHEY and CDR2 is SVGAGI in the germline V gene. The CDR3 consists of 15 residues.

The genes are TRBV19 and TRBJ2-4; a weak D match, TRBD1 (6 bases). The length of the CDR3 is 15 residues. The germline CDR1 and CDR2 sequences are LNHDA and SQIVND (reference sequence). V lost 4 bases and J 6 bases, leaving 16 bases between the germline ends. The CDR3 nucleotides read TGTGCCAGTAGTACCCTAGCAGGGGCGGGAAACATTCAGTACTTC. Amino acid sequence: CASSTLAGAGNIQYF.

This chain joins TRBV9 and TRBJ2-5; TRBD2 is a possible D gene (6 bases). The CDR3 has 15 residues. Germline CDR1 reads SGDLS; CDR2 reads YYNGEE. V gave up 4 bases and J gave up 4 bases, with 17 bases separating them. CDR3 nucleotides: TGTGCCAGCAGCCCGTGGGGCGGGATCGGAGAGACCCAGTACTTC. Amino acid sequence: CASSPWGGIGETQYF.

This chain links TRBV5-1 with TRBJ2-7; TRBD1 is a possible D gene (6 bases). The germline V gene has CDR1 SGHRS and CDR2 YFSETQ. This CDR3 has 14 amino acids. The V end was cut by 4 bases, the J end by 2 bases, with 13 bases between. The chain's CDR3 is CASSRVRGPYEQYF. CDR3 nucleotide sequence: TGCGCCAGCAGCCGAGTCAGGGGTCCCTACGAGCAGTACTTC. The full variable domain, with the rest looked up from reference TRBV5-1 and TRBJ2-7, is KAGVTQTPRYLIKTRGQQVTLSCSPISGHRSVSWYQQTPGQGLQFLFEYFSETQRNKGNFPGRFSGRQFSNSRSEMNVSTLELGDSALYLCASSRVRGPYEQYFGPGTRLTVT.